This TCR beta chain was captured by sequencing in a study of shared clonotypes between healthy human individuals. Whole-study results and caveats: Relative to memory subsets, naive subsets generally showed larger estimated richness. Non-shared clonotypes had lower generation probabilities than those shared by all four donors.

Notes on this clone: The target antigen is unknown.

The method was immunoSEQ multiplex PCR; TCRdb's version includes in-frame clones alone and lacks a portion of them. The table has over 850,000 clones, around 78% seen once. Adult donors, all healthy and HIV-negative, had no recent acute infections or vaccinations. The clonotype was recovered from a man aged 18 to 35 in good health. Some clones in this sample may be carry-over from other donors' samples. The sequenced sample was memory CD4+ T cells from PBMCs. The sample's subset: CD45RA-negative fraction.

CDR3 in amino acids: CASSHRGLAGPTDTQYF. CDR3 bases: TGTGCCAGCAGCCACCGAGGACTAGCGGGGCCCACAGATACGCAGTATTTT. This rearrangement joins TRBV7-9 to TRBJ2-3, with 12 bases identical to TRBD2. V shed 5 bases and J 2 bases; nucleotides not matched to a gene: 8. There are 17 residues in the CDR3. CDR1 and CDR2 from the germline V gene are SEHNR and FQNEAQ (reference sequence).